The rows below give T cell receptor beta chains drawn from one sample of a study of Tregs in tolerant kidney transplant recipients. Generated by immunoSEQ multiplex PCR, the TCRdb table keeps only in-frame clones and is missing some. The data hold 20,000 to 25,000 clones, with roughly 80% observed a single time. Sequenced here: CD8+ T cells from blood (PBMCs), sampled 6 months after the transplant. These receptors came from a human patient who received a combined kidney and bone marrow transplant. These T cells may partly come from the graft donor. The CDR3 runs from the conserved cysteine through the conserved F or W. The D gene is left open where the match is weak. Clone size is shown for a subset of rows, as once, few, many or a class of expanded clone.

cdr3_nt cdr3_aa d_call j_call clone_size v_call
TGTGCCAGCAGCTTAGGCCGGGATGTTAAGGGTATCAATGAGCAGTTCTTC CASSLGRDVKGINEQFF - TRBJ2-1 - TRBV13
TGTGCCAGCAGTTTCGCGCGAGAGCAGTACTTC CASSFAREQYF - TRBJ2-7 once TRBV6-5
TGCAGCGCCCACTCCGGGACAGGGTCGGGACCAGATACGCAGTATTTT CSAHSGTGSGPDTQYF TRBD1 TRBJ2-3 - TRBV29-1
TGTGCCAGCAGCTTAGAATTGCTAGCAGCTTACAATGAGCAGTTCTTC CASSLELLAAYNEQFF - TRBJ2-1 - TRBV7-8
TGTGCCTGGAGTGAGGGAGTGGGCAATGAGCAGTTCTTC CAWSEGVGNEQFF - TRBJ2-1 - TRBV30
TGTGCCAGCAGCTTAGAACGGCGGGATGGGAGTGGCTACACCTTC CASSLERRDGSGYTF - TRBJ1-2 few TRBV13
TGTGCCAGCAGTGAAGGTCCCAGGTTTATTCCTGAAGCTTTCTTT CASSEGPRFIPEAFF - TRBJ1-1 - TRBV2
TGCAGCGCCCCCCTTCAGGATGGACCAAAGGCAGGGGATGGCTACACCTTC CSAPLQDGPKAGDGYTF - TRBJ1-2 - TRBV29-1
TGTGCCAGCAGCCCCTTAGCGGGTTTGGGCGATGAGCAGTTCTTC CASSPLAGLGDEQFF TRBD2 TRBJ2-1 few TRBV7-3
TGTGCCAGCAGCCATGGAGCCGGAGGAGCTAGCACAGATACGCAGTATTTT CASSHGAGGASTDTQYF - TRBJ2-3 - TRBV7-9
TGTGCCAGCAGCCAAAGTCTAGCGGCCACAGATCCGCAGTATTTT CASSQSLAATDPQYF TRBD2 TRBJ2-3 - TRBV14
TGTGCCAGCAGAATACAGGGTTCCACAGATACGCAGTATTTT CASRIQGSTDTQYF - TRBJ2-3 - TRBV27
TGCAGCGTCCAGGGTAGGGTCGAGTATGGCTACACCTTC CSVQGRVEYGYTF - TRBJ1-2 - TRBV29-1
TGCACCAGCAGCCAACAAGACAGGAGCTCCTACGAGCAGTACTTC CTSSQQDRSSYEQYF - TRBJ2-7 medium-sized TRBV1
TGTGCCAGCAGTGCCCACCAGGTACAACCCGGGACTACCGTACGGGAGCAGTACTTC CASSAHQVQPGTTVREQYF TRBD2 TRBJ2-7 - TRBV27
TGTGCCAGCTCACTTAGCGGGGTTGGCTACGAGCAGTACTTC CASSLSGVGYEQYF TRBD2 TRBJ2-7 once TRBV18
TGTGCCAGCAGCCAAAGCGGGACTAGCGGTCTAGGGGCCCAGTACTTC CASSQSGTSGLGAQYF TRBD2 TRBJ2-5 - TRBV9
TGCGCCAGCAGCGAGATCGATGAAAAACTGTTTTTT CASSEIDEKLFF - TRBJ1-4 - TRBV5-1
TGTGCCAGCAGCGTAGGCGGAGGAGAGTATGGCTACACCTTC CASSVGGGEYGYTF - TRBJ1-2 few TRBV7-4
TGTGCCAGCAGCGCCAGGGACTACAATGAGCAGTTCTTC CASSARDYNEQFF - TRBJ2-1 - TRBV9
TGTGCCAGCAGCCCCTACTTTTCCGACAGGGGCACCGGGGAGCTGTTTTTT CASSPYFSDRGTGELFF TRBD1 TRBJ2-2 - TRBV7-9
TGTGCCAGTAGTATTGGGACAGGGGGATATGGCTACACCTTC CASSIGTGGYGYTF TRBD1 TRBJ1-2 once TRBV19
TGTGCCAGCAGCTTGGGTCCGGACAGGGGCCCTGGCTACACCTTC CASSLGPDRGPGYTF TRBD1 TRBJ1-2 few TRBV5-5
TGTGCCAGCAGCTTTGGGGGGTTCTATGGCTACACCTTC CASSFGGFYGYTF - TRBJ1-2 few TRBV7-9
TGTGCCAGCAGCTTAGACACTCGACTACAGTTCTTC CASSLDTRLQFF - TRBJ2-1 - TRBV11-1
TGTGCTAGTGGTTTGACGCCTTCTAAAGGGGTTTCCCTATACAATGAGCAGTTCTTC CASGLTPSKGVSLYNEQFF - TRBJ2-1 - TRBV12-5